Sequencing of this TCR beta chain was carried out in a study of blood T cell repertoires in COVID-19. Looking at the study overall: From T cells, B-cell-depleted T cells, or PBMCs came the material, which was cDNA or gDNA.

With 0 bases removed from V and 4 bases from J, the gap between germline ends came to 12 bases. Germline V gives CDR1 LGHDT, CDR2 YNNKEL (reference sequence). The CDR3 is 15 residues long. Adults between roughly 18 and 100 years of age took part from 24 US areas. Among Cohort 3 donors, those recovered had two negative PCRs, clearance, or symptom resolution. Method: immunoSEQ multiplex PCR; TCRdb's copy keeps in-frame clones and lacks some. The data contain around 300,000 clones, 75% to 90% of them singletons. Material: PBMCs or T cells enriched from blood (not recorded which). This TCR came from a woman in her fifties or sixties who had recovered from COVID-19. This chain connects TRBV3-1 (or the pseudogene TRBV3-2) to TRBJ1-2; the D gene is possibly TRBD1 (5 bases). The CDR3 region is CASSQDPGTFYGYTF. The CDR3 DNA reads TGTGCCAGCAGCCAAGATCCCGGGACTTTCTATGGCTACACCTTC.